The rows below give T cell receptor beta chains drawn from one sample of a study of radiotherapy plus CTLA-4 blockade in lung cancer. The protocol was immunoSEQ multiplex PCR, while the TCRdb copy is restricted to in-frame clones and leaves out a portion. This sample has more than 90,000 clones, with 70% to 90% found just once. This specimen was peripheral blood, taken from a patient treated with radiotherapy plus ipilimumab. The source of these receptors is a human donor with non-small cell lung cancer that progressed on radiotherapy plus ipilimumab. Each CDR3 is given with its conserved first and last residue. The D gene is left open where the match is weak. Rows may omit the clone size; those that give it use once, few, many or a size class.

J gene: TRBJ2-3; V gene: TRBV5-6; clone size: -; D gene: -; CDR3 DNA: TGTGCCAGCACGCTGGCCGGTCCCGCTAGCACAGATACGCAGTATTTT; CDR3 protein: CASTLAGPASTDTQYF
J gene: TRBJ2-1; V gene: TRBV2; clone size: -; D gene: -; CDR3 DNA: TGTGCCAGCAGTGAACTTGGAGGCAGGGCCAATGAGCAGTTCTTC; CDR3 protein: CASSELGGRANEQFF
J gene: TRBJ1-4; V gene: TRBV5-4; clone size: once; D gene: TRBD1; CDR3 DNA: TGTGCCAGCAGCTTGGACAGGGGAGGAGAAAAACTGTTTTTT; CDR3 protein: CASSLDRGGEKLFF
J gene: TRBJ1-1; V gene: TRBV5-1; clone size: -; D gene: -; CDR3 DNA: TGCGCCAGCAGCCCCCTGTCTCGGACTGAAGCTTTCTTT; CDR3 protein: CASSPLSRTEAFF
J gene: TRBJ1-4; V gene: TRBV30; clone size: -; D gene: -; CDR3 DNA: TGTGCCTGGAATCGGGCGGGGAATAATGAAAAACTGTTTTTT; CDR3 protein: CAWNRAGNNEKLFF
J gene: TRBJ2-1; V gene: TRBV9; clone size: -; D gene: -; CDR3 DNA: TGTGCCAGCAGCGTAGGGAGCTCCTACAATGAGCAGTTCTTC; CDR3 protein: CASSVGSSYNEQFF
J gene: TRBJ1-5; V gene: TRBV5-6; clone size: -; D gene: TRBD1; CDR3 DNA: TGTGCCAGCAGCTTAGCAGGGGGAAACAATCAGCCCCAGCATTTT; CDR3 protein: CASSLAGGNNQPQHF
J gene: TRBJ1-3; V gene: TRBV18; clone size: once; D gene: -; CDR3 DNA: TGTGCCAGCTCACCAGGTTTCTCTGGAAACACCATATATTTT; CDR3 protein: CASSPGFSGNTIYF
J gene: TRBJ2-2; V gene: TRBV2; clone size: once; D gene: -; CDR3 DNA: TGTGCCAGCAAGTTGAGGGTGACCTCCGGGGAGCTGTTTTTT; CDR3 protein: CASKLRVTSGELFF
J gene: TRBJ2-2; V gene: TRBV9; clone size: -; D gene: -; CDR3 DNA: TGTGCCAGCAGCGTCCTTCCGGGAGAGCCGAACACCGGGGAGCTGTTTTTT; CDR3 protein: CASSVLPGEPNTGELFF
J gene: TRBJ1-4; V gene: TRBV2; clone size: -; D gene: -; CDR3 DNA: TGTGCCATCGAGGAGGGGTTAACTAATGAAAAACTGTTTTTT; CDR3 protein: CAIEEGLTNEKLFF
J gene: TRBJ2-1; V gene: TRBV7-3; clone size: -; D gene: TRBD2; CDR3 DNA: TGTGCCAGCAGCTTAACGGCGGGAGTCCCCAACAATGAGCAGTTCTTC; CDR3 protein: CASSLTAGVPNNEQFF
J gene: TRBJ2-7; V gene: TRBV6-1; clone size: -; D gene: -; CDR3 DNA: TGTGCCAGCAGTGAAGTTGGGGTCGGCGAGCAGTACTTC; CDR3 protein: CASSEVGVGEQYF
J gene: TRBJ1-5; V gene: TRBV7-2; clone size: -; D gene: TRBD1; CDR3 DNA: TGTGCCAGCAGCCTCGTAGGGGGCAACAATCAGCCCCAGCATTTT; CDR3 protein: CASSLVGGNNQPQHF
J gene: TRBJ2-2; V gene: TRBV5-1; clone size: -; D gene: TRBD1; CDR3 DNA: TGCGCCAGCAGCCTTCGGCCGGGACAGGGGGCCGGGGAGCTGTTTTTT; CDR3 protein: CASSLRPGQGAGELFF
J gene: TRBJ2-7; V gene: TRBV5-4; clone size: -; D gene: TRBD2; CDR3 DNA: TGTGCCAGCAGCCGGGGGGGACGCCTAGAGACCTACGAGCAGTACTTC; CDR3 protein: CASSRGGRLETYEQYF
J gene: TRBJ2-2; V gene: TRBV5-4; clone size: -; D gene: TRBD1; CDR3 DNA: TGTGCCAGCAGCTTCGGACAGGGGGTGACCGGGGAGCTGTTTTTT; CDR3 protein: CASSFGQGVTGELFF
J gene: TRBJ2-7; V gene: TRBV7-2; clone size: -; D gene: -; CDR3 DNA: TGTGCCAGCAGCCCGCCTGTACGGACAGACACCTACGAGCAGTACTTC; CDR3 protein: CASSPPVRTDTYEQYF
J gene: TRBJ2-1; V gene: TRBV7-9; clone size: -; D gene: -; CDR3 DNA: TGTGCCAGCAGCTCCAGGGGGGGCGGCCACAATGAGCAGTTCTTC; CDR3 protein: CASSSRGGGHNEQFF
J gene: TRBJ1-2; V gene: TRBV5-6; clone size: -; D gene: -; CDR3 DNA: TGTGCCAGCAGCGGGGGGGGTGACATAGCTAACTATGGCTACACCTTC; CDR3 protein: CASSGGGDIANYGYTF
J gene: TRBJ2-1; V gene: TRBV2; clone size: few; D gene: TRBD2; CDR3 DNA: TGTGCCAGCAGGAAAACTAGCGGAGTCTACAATGAGCAGTTCTTC; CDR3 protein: CASRKTSGVYNEQFF
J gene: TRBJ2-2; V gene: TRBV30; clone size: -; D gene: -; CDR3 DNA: TGTGCCTGGAGTGTCGGAGGGGGACTGTTTTTT; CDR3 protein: CAWSVGGGLFF
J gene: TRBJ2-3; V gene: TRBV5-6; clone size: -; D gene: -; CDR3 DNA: TGTGCCAGCAGCTTAGGGCAGGGGTCAGATACGCAGTATTTT; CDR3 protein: CASSLGQGSDTQYF
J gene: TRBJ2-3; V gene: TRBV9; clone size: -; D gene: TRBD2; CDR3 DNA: TGTGCCAGCAGCGTCAGCGGGAGGGCCGCCACAGATACGCAGTATTTT; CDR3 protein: CASSVSGRAATDTQYF
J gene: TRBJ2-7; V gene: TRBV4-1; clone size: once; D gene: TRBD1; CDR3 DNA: TGCGCCAGCAGTCGGGATTTTGGGACAGGGGTATACGAGCAGTACTTC; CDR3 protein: CASSRDFGTGVYEQYF
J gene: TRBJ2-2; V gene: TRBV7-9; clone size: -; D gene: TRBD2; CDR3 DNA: TGTGCCAGCAGCGGACTAGCGGCGAACACCGGGGAGCTGTTTTTT; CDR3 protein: CASSGLAANTGELFF
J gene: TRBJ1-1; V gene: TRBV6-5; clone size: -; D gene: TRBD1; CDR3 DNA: TGTGCCAGCAGTCCACAGGGGGCAAGCACTGAAGCTTTCTTT; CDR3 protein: CASSPQGASTEAFF
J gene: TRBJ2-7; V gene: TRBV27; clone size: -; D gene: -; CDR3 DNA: TGTGCCAGCAGTTTAAACCCCCTGTTAAACGAGCAGTACTTC; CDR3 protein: CASSLNPLLNEQYF
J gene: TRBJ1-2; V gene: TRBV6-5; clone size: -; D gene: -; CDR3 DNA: TGTGCCAGCAGTTACTCCAGGGAGAGATATGGCTACACCTTC; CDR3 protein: CASSYSRERYGYTF
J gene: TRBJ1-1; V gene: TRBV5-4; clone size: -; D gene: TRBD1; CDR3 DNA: TGTGCCAGCAGACCCAGGGGGGATGGCACTGAAGCTTTCTTT; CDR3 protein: CASRPRGDGTEAFF
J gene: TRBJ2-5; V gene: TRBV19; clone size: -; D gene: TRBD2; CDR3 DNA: TGTGCCAGTAGTATACTCGGGACTAGCGGGATCACCCAGTACTTC; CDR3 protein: CASSILGTSGITQYF
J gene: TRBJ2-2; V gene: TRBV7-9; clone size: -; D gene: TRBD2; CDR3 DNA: TGTGCCAGCAGCCTAGCGGGCCTGAACACCGGGGAGCTGTTTTTT; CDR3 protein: CASSLAGLNTGELFF
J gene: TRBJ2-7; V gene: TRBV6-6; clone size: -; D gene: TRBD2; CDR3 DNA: TGTGCCAGCAGCCGACGACTAGCGGGGGATGAGTACGAGCAGTACTTC; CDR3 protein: CASSRRLAGDEYEQYF
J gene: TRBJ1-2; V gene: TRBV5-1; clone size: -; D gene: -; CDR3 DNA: TGCGCCAGCAGCTTGGAGCCGGGAAAAGACTATGGCTACACCTTC; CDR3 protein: CASSLEPGKDYGYTF
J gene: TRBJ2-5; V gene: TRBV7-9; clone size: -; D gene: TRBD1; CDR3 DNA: TGTGCCAGCAGGCCGGCGTCAGGGGGCGAAGAGACCCAGTACTTC; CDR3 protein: CASRPASGGEETQYF
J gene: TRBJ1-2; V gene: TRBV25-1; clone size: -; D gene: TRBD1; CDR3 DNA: TGTGCCAGCAGCCCCGGGGACAGGGGGCACGGCTACACCTTC; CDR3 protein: CASSPGDRGHGYTF
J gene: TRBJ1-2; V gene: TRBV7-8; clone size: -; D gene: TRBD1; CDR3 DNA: TGTGCCAGCAGCCCCAGGACAGGGAGGAACTATGGCTACACCTTC; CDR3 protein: CASSPRTGRNYGYTF
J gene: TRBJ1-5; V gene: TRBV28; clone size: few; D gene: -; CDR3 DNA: TGTGCCAGCAACAATGGGGGGGGGAATCAGCCCCAGCATTTT; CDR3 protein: CASNNGGGNQPQHF
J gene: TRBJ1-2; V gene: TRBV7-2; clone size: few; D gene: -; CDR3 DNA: TGTGCCAGCAGCCAGAGGGACAACTATGGCTACACCTTC; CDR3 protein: CASSQRDNYGYTF